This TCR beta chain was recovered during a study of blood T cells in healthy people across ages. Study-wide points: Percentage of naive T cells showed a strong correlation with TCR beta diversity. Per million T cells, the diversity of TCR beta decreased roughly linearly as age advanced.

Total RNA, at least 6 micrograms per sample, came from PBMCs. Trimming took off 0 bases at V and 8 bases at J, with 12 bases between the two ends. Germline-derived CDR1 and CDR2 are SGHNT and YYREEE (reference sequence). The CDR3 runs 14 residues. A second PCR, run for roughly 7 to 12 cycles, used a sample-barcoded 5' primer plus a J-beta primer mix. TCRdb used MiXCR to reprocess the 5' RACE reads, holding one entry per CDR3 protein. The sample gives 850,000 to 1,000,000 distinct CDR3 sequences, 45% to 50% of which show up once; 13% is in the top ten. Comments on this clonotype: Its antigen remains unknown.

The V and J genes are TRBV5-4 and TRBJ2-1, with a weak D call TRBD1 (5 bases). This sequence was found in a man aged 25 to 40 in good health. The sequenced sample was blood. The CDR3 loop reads CASSLVGASDEQFF. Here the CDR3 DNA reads TGTGCCAGCAGCTTGGTTGGGGCATCCGATGAGCAGTTCTTC.